The present T cell receptor beta chain was sequenced within a study of Ad26.COV2.S vaccination and SARS-CoV-2 variants. Described treatment: over 15 received Ad26.COV2.S at low or high dose, single or two shots; 5 received placebo; per-sample allocation not given. Vaccine and placebo recipients were sampled on day 63 after the first injection. The study, taken as a whole, reports: Those who received vaccine or placebo ended up with similar non-spike TCR breadth.

Notes on this clone: Its target is unknown.

Clones were read by immunoSEQ multiplex PCR, and TCRdb kept only the in-frame ones, dropping some. In the table there are 350,000 to 550,000 clones, about 91% of which are singletons. V lost 1 base and J lost 8; bases outside the gene matches: 4. The CDR3 spans 14 residues. Germline lookup yields CDR1 SGHTA and CDR2 FQGNSA. The rearrangement links TRBV7-2 to TRBJ1-4; TRBD1 agrees at 7 bases. The sequences come from peripheral blood, collected in a trial of Ad26.COV2.S vaccine versus placebo. The TCR comes from a person between 18 and 65 years old who received the Ad26.COV2.S COVID-19 vaccine or a placebo. The CDR3 reads CASSLDRGEEKLFF. DNA for the CDR3: TGTGCCAGCAGCTTAGACAGGGGCGAGGAAAAACTGTTTTTT.